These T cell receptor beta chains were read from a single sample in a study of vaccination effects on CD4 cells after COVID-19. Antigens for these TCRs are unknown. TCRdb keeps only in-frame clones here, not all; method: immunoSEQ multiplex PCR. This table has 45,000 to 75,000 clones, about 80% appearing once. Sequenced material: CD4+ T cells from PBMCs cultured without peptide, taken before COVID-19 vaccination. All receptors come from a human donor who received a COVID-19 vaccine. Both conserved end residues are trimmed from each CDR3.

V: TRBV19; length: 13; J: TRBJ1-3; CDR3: ASSIEGRSENTIY
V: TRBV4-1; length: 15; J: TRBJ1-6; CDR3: ASSLHATGLLNSPLH
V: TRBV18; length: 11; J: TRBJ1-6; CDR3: ASSPNRESPLH
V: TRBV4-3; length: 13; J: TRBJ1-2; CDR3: ASSQDYGGVYGYT
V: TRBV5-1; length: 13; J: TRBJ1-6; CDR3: ASSLSPDYNSPLH
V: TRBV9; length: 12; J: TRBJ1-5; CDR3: ASSERQNNQPQH
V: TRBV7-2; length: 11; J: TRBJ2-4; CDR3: ASSLRGGNIQY
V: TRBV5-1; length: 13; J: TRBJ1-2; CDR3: ASSRGVQGGYGYT
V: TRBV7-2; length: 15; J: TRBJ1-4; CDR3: ASSLVGTGGTNEKLF
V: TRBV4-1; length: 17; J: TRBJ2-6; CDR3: ASSQDGGQISSGANVLT
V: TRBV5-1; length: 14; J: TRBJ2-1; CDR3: ASSVGQGAPLDEQF
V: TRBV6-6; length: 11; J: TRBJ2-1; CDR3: ASSYSGDHEQF
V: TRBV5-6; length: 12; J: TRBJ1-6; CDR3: ASSRTSYNSPLH
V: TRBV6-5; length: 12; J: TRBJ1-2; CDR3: ASSYQGGGYGYT
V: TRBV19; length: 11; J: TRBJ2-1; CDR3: ASSIGGNNEQF
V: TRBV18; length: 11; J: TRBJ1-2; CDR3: ASSPPASYGYT
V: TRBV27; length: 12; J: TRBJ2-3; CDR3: ASSLRQGADTQY
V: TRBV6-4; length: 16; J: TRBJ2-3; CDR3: ASSRLAGGLLDTDTQY
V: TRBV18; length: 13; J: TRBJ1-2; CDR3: ASSPTSSDSYGYT
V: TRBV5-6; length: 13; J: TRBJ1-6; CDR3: ASSSGQGYGSPLH
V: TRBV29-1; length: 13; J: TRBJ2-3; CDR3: SVSGLAGGTDTQY